A few counts support the clone carrying this T cell receptor (beta chain). Its antigen is as yet unknown. This entry belongs to a study of vaccination effects on CD4 cells after COVID-19. Sequencing used immunoSEQ multiplex PCR; TCRdb keeps in-frame clones, though not all of them. Among 65,000 to 95,000 clones, around 77% were seen once, and the ten largest hold roughly 1.2%. CDR3 length: 15 residues. Looked up from germline, CDR1 is WNHNN and CDR2 is SYGVQD (reference sequence). V was pared by 2 bases and J by 3 bases, with 5 bases of the junction left unmatched. Before sequencing took place, the ViraFEST assay used viral peptide pools to expand antigen-specific CD4+ T cells. Having been cultured for roughly 9 days, the cells underwent CD4+ T cell isolation. Vaccine administered to participants consisted of two doses of either BNT162b2 or mRNA-1273. Testing of the vaccine recipients showed negative nucleocapsid antibodies and no prior SARS-CoV-2 infection.

The sequencing used CD4+ T cells from PBMCs cultured with HCoV-OC43 spike peptides, collected after COVID-19 vaccination. Subset meaning: HCoV-OC43 spike overlapping peptide pool stimulation. The sequence came from a human donor who received a COVID-19 vaccine. This chain connects TRBV10-1 to TRBJ2-7; 9 bases map to TRBD2. CDR3 DNA sequence: TGCGCCAGCAGTGAGATAGCGGGGGTGCACTACGAGCAGTACGTC. Translated: CASSEIAGVHYEQYV.